The 28 T cell receptor beta chains below all came from one sample that was sequenced in a study of cytomegalovirus exposure and HLA in healthy donors. A multiplex PCR was run with 60 Vbeta primers and 13 Jbeta primers. Produced via immunoSEQ multiplex PCR; TCRdb's table is partial and in-frame only. The sample has 150,000 to 200,000 clones, roughly 80% seen once; the top ten hold approximately 4.4%. What was sequenced was PBMCs. The source is a woman younger than 30 in good health and CMV-seropositive.

The rearrangement joins TRBV7-2 to TRBJ2-7, with D uncertain. This CDR3 is built from 14 residues. Germline V gene lookup returns CDR1 SGHTA and CDR2 FQGNSA. V was cut by 6 bases and J by 6 bases, with 18 bases left in between. The CDR3 here is CASSRSGFLSEQYF. The CDR3 DNA is TGTGCCAGCAGTCGTTCAGGCTTTCTAAGCGAGCAGTACTTC.

The chain has TRBV10-1 and TRBJ2-3; D call uncertain. Germline CDR1 is WNHNN and CDR2 is SYGVQD (reference sequence). The CDR3 consists of 14 residues. V was pared by 3 bases and J by 4 bases, with 11 bases between. The CDR3 sequence is CASSEGPRSDTQYF. DNA for the CDR3: TGCGCCAGCAGTGAAGGTCCTAGGTCAGATACGCAGTATTTT.

The CDR3 loop is CSGRREGDTGELFF. DNA of the CDR3: TGCAGCGGGCGGAGGGAGGGGGACACCGGGGAGCTGTTTTTT. The J gene is TRBJ2-2, the V gene TRBV29-1, with a possible D match to TRBD2 (7 bases). V was cut by 7 bases and J by 3 bases, with 15 bases left in between. The CDR3 totals 14 residues. Germline V gene lookup returns CDR1 SQVTM and CDR2 ANQGSEA.

The chain recombines TRBV14 with TRBJ2-1; a weak D match, TRBD2 (7 bases). CDR1 and CDR2 (germline): SGHDN, FVKESK. Trimming took 3 bases from V and 7 from J, leaving 13 bases between them. CDR3 length: 14 residues. The CDR3 DNA reads as TGTGCCAGCAGCCAGGGGGGGGCGGGGAATGAGCAGTTCTTC. Its protein is CASSQGGAGNEQFF. Filled out from reference TRBV14 and TRBJ2-1, the complete variable domain reads EAGVTQFPSHSVIEKGQTVTLRCDPISGHDNLYWYRRVMGKEIKFLLHFVKESKQDESGMPNNRFLAERTGGTYSTLKVQPAELEDSGVYFCASSQGGAGNEQFFGPGTRLTVL.

This clone has a handful of counts. The chain employs TRBV28 and TRBJ2-5, with a weak D call TRBD1 (6 bases). Deletions cut 8 bases from V and 5 bases from J, with 24 bases between. Germline V gives CDR1 MDHEN, CDR2 SYDVKM. The CDR3 extends over 16 amino acids. The CDR3 sequence: CASLPNSQGSGETQYF. The CDR3 nucleotides read TGTGCCAGCTTACCAAACTCCCAGGGGTCGGGGGAGACCCAGTACTTC.

The chain combines TRBV19 with TRBJ1-3; the match to TRBD1 covers 7 bases. The V and J ends lost 8 bases and 0 bases, in that order; junction bases with no gene match: 7. The CDR3 is 15 residues long. Germline CDR1 is LNHDA and CDR2 is SQIVND (reference sequence). CDR3 DNA sequence: TGTGCCAGTTCCGGGACAGCCAACTCTGGAAACACCATATATTTT. Residues: CASSGTANSGNTIYF. Full variable domain (outside the CDR3, taken from reference TRBV19 and TRBJ1-3): DGGITQSPKYLFRKEGQNVTLSCEQNLNHDAMYWYRQDPGQGLRLIYYSQIVNDFQKGDIAEGYSVSREKKESFPLTVTSAQKNPTAFYLCASSGTANSGNTIYFGEGSWLTVV.

CDR3 sequence (DNA): TGCGCCAGCAGCACAGACAGGGAAGGCGGGGAGCTGTTTTTT. It translates to CASSTDREGGELFF. The V and J genes are TRBV5-1 and TRBJ2-2; 7 nucleotides agree with TRBD1. V dropped 4 bases and J dropped 7; count of bases not matched to a gene: 7. CDR3 length: 14 residues. CDR1 is SGHRS, CDR2 YFSETQ, per germline.

The chain joins TRBV27 to TRBJ2-2, with 13 nucleotides matching TRBD2. The CDR3 is 17 amino acids. Trimming took 5 bases from V and 1 from J; bases not matched to a gene: 4. Germline CDR1 reads MNHEY; CDR2 reads SMNVEV (reference sequence). The CDR3 nucleotides read TGTGCCAGCAGTCGACTAGCGGGGGGCCTGAACACCGGGGAGCTGTTTTTT. This gives the protein CASSRLAGGLNTGELFF.

The V call is TRBV4-3, the J call TRBJ2-7; D is possibly TRBD1 (5 bases). The V gene lost 0 bases and the J gene lost 5 bases, with 8 bases spanning the gap. There are 13 residues in the CDR3. CDR1 is LGHNA, CDR2 YSLEER, per germline. CDR3 nucleotides: TGCGCCAGCAGCCAAGAATGGGGCAACGAGCAGTACTTC. Its protein is CASSQEWGNEQYF.

The chain has TRBV7-2 and TRBJ2-7; TRBD2 might be the D (5 bases). The CDR3 spans 14 residues. The germline V and J ends were trimmed by 4 bases and 6 bases, with 16 bases remaining between them. The germline V gene has CDR1 SGHTA and CDR2 FQGNSA. The CDR3, as DNA: TGTGCCAGCAGCTCAGCTTCACGGGATCGCGAGCAGTACTTC. The encoded protein is CASSSASRDREQYF.

J is TRBJ1-2 and V is TRBV20-1; D remains ambiguous. The CDR3 consists of 11 residues. V lost 4 bases to trimming and J lost 3 bases, with 6 bases between them. The V gene's germline CDR1 is DFQATT and CDR2 SNEGSKA (reference sequence). The CDR3 sequence: CSATHYYGYTF. Here the CDR3 DNA reads TGCAGTGCTACCCACTACTATGGCTACACCTTC.

This clone turned up a few times. The chain employs TRBV7-9 and TRBJ2-5; D may be TRBD2 (6 bases). The end of the DNA is better explained by TRBJ2-7, so the J call may be wrong. The germline V gene has CDR1 SEHNR and CDR2 FQNEAQ (reference sequence). The CDR3 is made up of 13 amino acids. CDR3 amino acids: CASNLGGGYEQYF. CDR3 DNA: TGTGCCAGCAATCTGGGAGGTGGCTACGAGCAGTACTTC.

The J gene is TRBJ2-7, the V gene TRBV4-1; tentative D call: TRBD1 (6 bases). This CDR3 comprises 15 residues. V lost 0 bases and J 4 bases, leaving 13 bases between the germline ends. Germline V gene data show CDR1 as MGHRA and CDR2 as YSYEKL. CDR3 DNA sequence: TGCGCCAGCAGCCAAGATTGGGCAGGGGTGTACGAGCAGTACTTC. The encoded protein is CASSQDWAGVYEQYF.

V is TRBV7-8 and J is TRBJ2-5, with 8 nucleotides matching TRBD2. Unmatched junction bases numbered 2, after V lost 0 bases and J lost 2 bases. The CDR3 runs to 15 residues. Germline V CDR1 and CDR2: SGHVS, FQNEAQ. In nucleotides, the CDR3 is TGTGCCAGCAGCTTAGCCGGGGGGGTACAAGAGACCCAGTACTTC. Residues: CASSLAGGVQETQYF.

Only a few counts were recorded for this clone. J is TRBJ1-2 and V is TRBV11-2, with 11 bases aligning to TRBD1. V trimming: 5 bases; J trimming: 4 bases; junction bases outside the gene matches: 6. Looked up from germline, CDR1 is SGHAT and CDR2 is FQNNGV. This CDR3 is built from 15 residues. CDR3 DNA sequence: TGTGCCAGCAGCCCAGGGACAGGGGGTAGCTATGGCTACACCTTC. Translating gives CASSPGTGGSYGYTF.

This chain joins TRBV9 and TRBJ2-1; TRBD2 matches at 8 bases. Per the germline V gene, CDR1 is SGDLS and CDR2 is YYNGEE. The CDR3 is 16 residues long. V was pared by 4 bases and J by 6 bases, with 12 bases of the junction left unmatched. CDR3 region: CASSPPGLVRGNEQFF. The CDR3 DNA reads as TGTGCCAGCAGCCCCCCGGGACTAGTGAGGGGCAATGAGCAGTTCTTC.

The chain employs TRBV6-4 and TRBJ1-2, with 11 bases fitting TRBD1. V was pared by 11 bases and J by 8 bases, with 19 bases of the junction left unmatched. CDR3 length equals 16 residues. Germline CDR1 reads MRHNA; CDR2 reads SNTAGT. For the CDR3, the DNA is TGTGCCGGCACTCCGGGACAGGGGGACGAAGGTGAGGGCTACACCTTC. It specifies CAGTPGQGDEGEGYTF.

V usage is TRBV5-6 and J usage is TRBJ1-2; tentative D call: TRBD1 (6 bases). This CDR3 has 15 residues. Between the trimmed V and J ends, which lost 0 bases and 4 bases, there was a span of 13 bases. From germline, CDR1 is SGHDT and CDR2 YYEEEE. In DNA, the CDR3 is TGTGCCAGCAGCTTGGCGGCAGGGGAGCGCTATGGCTACACCTTC. Encoded protein: CASSLAAGERYGYTF.

This CDR3 reads CASTSTNPYEQYF. As DNA, the CDR3 is TGTGCCAGCACCTCAACAAACCCCTACGAGCAGTACTTC. The chain recombines TRBV7-9 with TRBJ2-7; D unclear. Between the trimmed V and J ends, which lost 7 bases and 2 bases, there was a span of 12 bases. The CDR3 spans 13 residues. CDR1 is SEHNR, CDR2 FQNEAQ, per germline (reference sequence).

This clone was seen a handful of times. The chain combines TRBV5-1 with TRBJ1-4, with D unresolved. In germline, CDR1 is SGHRS, CDR2 YFSETQ. The CDR3 consists of 14 residues. The V end lost 3 bases, the J end lost 8 bases, and 14 bases lay between the germline ends. The CDR3 protein is CASSYGIPAEKLFF. The CDR3, as DNA: TGCGCCAGCAGCTACGGGATCCCCGCGGAAAAACTGTTTTTT.

With regard to this clone: One junction end disagrees with the germline gene, perhaps due to a read error. This chain uses TRBV7-9 with TRBJ2-5; 8 nucleotides align to TRBD2. CDR1 and CDR2 from the germline V gene are SEHNR and FQNEAQ (reference sequence). CDR3 length equals 15 residues. The CDR3 region is CSSSSLAEPSETQYF. CDR3 coding DNA: TGTTCCAGCAGCTCACTAGCGGAACCTTCGGAGACCCAGTACTTC. Together with reference TRBV7-9 and TRBJ2-5, the CDR3 gives the full variable domain: DTGVSQNPRHKITKRGQNVTFRCDPISEHNRLYWYRQTLGQGPEFLTYFQNEAQLEKSRLLSDRFSAERPKGSFSTLEIQRTEQGDSAMYLCSSSSLAEPSETQYFGPGTRLLVL.

The chain links TRBV28 to TRBJ2-7; D ambiguous. This CDR3 is built from 13 residues. Trimming removed 5 bases at V and 3 bases at J, with 11 bases between. Germline lookup yields CDR1 MDHEN and CDR2 SYDVKM. The CDR3 DNA reads TGTGCCAGCAGTCCCGGTGCGAGCTACGAGCAGTACTTC. Residues: CASSPGASYEQYF. Full variable domain (missing parts from reference TRBV28 and TRBJ2-7): DVKVTQSSRYLVKRTGEKVFLECVQDMDHENMFWYRQDPGLGLRLIYFSYDVKMKEKGDIPEGYSVSREKKERFSLILESASTNQTSMYLCASSPGASYEQYFGPGTRLTVT.

The V and J genes are TRBV4-2 and TRBJ2-7; 7 nucleotides match TRBD2. J lost 4 bases, V lost 4 bases, and 4 bases had no gene match. CDR1 LGHNA and CDR2 YNFKEQ come from the germline V gene. CDR3 length equals 13 residues. CDR3 residues: CASSPSSGYEQYF. CDR3 DNA sequence: TGTGCCAGCAGCCCGAGTAGCGGGTACGAGCAGTACTTC.

This clone was counted only a few times. The gene calls are TRBV7-9 and TRBJ2-3; TRBD2 aligns across 7 bases. CDR1 is SEHNR, CDR2 FQNEAQ, per germline (reference sequence). The CDR3 is made up of 17 amino acids. The trim removed 3 bases at V and 1 base at J, leaving 10 bases unmatched. CDR3 DNA sequence: TGTGCCAGCAGCTTCCCTAATCTGGCGGGGGGCACAGATACGCAGTATTTT. As protein: CASSFPNLAGGTDTQYF.

This chain connects TRBV19 to TRBJ1-2; TRBD1 matches 10 bases. The length of the CDR3 is 12 residues. With 6 bases clipped from V and 8 bases from J, the junction kept 3 bases outside the gene matches. CDR1 is LNHDA, CDR2 SQIVND, per germline (reference sequence). CDR3 DNA sequence: TGTGCCAGTAGCGACAGGGGGCGCGGCTACACCTTC. Translated: CASSDRGRGYTF. Full variable domain (outside the CDR3, taken from reference TRBV19 and TRBJ1-2): DGGITQSPKYLFRKEGQNVTLSCEQNLNHDAMYWYRQDPGQGLRLIYYSQIVNDFQKGDIAEGYSVSREKKESFPLTVTSAQKNPTAFYLCASSDRGRGYTFGSGTRLTVV.

This clone was recorded a few times. CDR3 in amino acids: CASSLVSGVSMETQYF. Here the CDR3 DNA reads TGCGCCAGCAGCTTGGTTAGCGGGGTGTCTATGGAGACCCAGTACTTC. This chain connects TRBV5-1 to TRBJ2-5; 8 nucleotides line up with TRBD2. CDR3 length equals 16 residues. The germline V gene has CDR1 SGHRS and CDR2 YFSETQ. J gave up 5 bases and V 0 bases, and 9 bases lay outside the gene matches. Complete variable domain (other parts from reference TRBV5-1 and TRBJ2-5): KAGVTQTPRYLIKTRGQQVTLSCSPISGHRSVSWYQQTPGQGLQFLFEYFSETQRNKGNFPGRFSGRQFSNSRSEMNVSTLELGDSALYLCASSLVSGVSMETQYFGPGTRLLVL.

The chain is built from TRBV5-3 and TRBJ2-7; D uncertain. TRBV5-3 is flagged as an ORF with uncertain function. Trimming shortened V by 0 bases and J by 3 bases, and 13 bases separated the two germline ends. The CDR3 runs to 15 residues. The CDR3 spells CARSLGAKSLYEQYF. The CDR3 bases are TGTGCCAGAAGCTTGGGGGCGAAAAGCCTCTACGAGCAGTACTTC.

The V gene is TRBV15, the J gene TRBJ2-3; D remains unclear. V dropped 5 bases and J dropped 4 bases, with 10 bases sitting between them. This CDR3 spans 13 amino acids. Germline assignment: CDR1 LNHNV and CDR2 YYDKDF (reference sequence). Here the CDR3 reads CATSPERADTQYF. CDR3 nucleotide sequence: TGTGCCACCAGCCCTGAGCGCGCAGATACGCAGTATTTT.